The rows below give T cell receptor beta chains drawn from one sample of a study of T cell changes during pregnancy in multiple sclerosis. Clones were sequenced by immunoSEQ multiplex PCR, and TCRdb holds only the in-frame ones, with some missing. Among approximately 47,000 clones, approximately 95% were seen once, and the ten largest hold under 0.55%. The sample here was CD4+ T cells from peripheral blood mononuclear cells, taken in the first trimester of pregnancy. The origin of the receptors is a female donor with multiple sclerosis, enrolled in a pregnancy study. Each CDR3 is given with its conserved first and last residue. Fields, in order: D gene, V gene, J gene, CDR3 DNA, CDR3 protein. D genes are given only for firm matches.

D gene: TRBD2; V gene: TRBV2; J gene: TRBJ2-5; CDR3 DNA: TGTGTCAGCCGCGGGGGGCCGCGGGAGACCCAGTACTTC; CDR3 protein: CVSRGGPRETQYF
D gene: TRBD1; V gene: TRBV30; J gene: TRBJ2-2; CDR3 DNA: TGTGCCTGGACGGTAGCAGGGGGAGCCGGGGAGCTGTTTTTT; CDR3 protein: CAWTVAGGAGELFF
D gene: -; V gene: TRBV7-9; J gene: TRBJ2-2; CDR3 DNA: TGTGCCAGCAGCCACAGCAACGTCCTGTTTTTT; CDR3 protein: CASSHSNVLFF
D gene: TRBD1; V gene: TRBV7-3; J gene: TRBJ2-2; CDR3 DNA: TGTGCCAGCAGCTCGACAGGGGGTTTTACCGGGGAGCTGTTTTTT; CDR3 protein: CASSSTGGFTGELFF
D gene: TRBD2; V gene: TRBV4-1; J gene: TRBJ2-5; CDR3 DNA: TGCGCCAGCAGCCCGGGACTAGCGGGGGTGGGCGAGACCCAGTACTTC; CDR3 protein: CASSPGLAGVGETQYF
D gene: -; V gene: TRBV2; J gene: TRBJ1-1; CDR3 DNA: TGTGCCAGCAGCAATCAGGGGTGGGATACTGAAGCTTTCTTT; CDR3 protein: CASSNQGWDTEAFF
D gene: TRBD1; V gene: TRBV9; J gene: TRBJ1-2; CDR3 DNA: TGTGCCAGCAGCGCCGCGGTGGGCAGGGGGTATTCAATTCAATATGGCTACACCTTC; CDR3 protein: CASSAAVGRGYSIQYGYTF
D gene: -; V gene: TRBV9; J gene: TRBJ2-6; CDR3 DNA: TGTGCCAGCAGCGTAGGAATAGGGGTCTACTCTGGGGCCAACGTCCTGACTTTC; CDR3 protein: CASSVGIGVYSGANVLTF
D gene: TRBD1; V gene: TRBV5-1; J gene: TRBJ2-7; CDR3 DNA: TGCGCCAGCAGCTTGGCCACGGGACAGGGGCCCGAGCAGTACTTC; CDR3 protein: CASSLATGQGPEQYF
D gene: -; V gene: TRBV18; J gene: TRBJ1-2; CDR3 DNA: TGTGCCAGCTCAGCACTCCCAGGGGATGGCTACACCTTC; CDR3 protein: CASSALPGDGYTF
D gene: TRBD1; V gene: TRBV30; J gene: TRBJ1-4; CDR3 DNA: TGTGCCTGGTCAGGGGGCCCTAATGAAAAACTGTTTTTT; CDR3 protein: CAWSGGPNEKLFF
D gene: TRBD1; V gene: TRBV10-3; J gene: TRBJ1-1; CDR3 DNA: TGTGCCATCACTTACAGGGGGAACACTGAAGCTTTCTTT; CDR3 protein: CAITYRGNTEAFF
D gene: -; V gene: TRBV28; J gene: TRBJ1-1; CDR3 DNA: TGTGCCAGCACCCTTTGGCCGGAGGAAGCTTTCTTT; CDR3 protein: CASTLWPEEAFF
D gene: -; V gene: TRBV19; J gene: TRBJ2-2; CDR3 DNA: TGTGCCAGTAGGAGTGTCGGGGAGCTGTTTTTT; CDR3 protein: CASRSVGELFF
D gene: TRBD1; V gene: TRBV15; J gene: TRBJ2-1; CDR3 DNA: TGTGCCACCAGCATAACAGGGGGCGCCTTCAATGAGCAGTTCTTC; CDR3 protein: CATSITGGAFNEQFF
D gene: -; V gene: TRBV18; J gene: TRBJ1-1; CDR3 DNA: TGTGCCAGCTCTCGACCCCCTTTGGGGCAGGCTTTCTTT; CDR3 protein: CASSRPPLGQAFF